This T cell receptor beta chain emerged from a study of blood T cell repertoires in COVID-19. Remarks on this clone: Distinct nucleotide sequences in the sample also encode this CDR3.

Here immunoSEQ multiplex PCR was the method, and the copy in TCRdb shows in-frame clones only, minus some. The sample includes roughly 300,000 clones, roughly 90% seen only once; the top ten take about 2.3%. This CDR3 is built from 16 residues. V dropped 0 bases and J dropped 2; count of bases not matched to a gene: 1. CDR1 and CDR2 (germline): SGHRS, YFSETQ. This receptor was identified in a woman aged 40 to 50 with acute COVID-19. The chain joins TRBV5-1 to TRBJ2-3; TRBD2 matches at 12 bases. The sequenced sample consisted of PBMCs or T cells enriched from blood (not recorded which). The CDR3 spells CASSLGLAGDTDTQYF. The DNA of the CDR3 is TGCGCCAGCAGCTTGGGACTAGCGGGGGACACAGATACGCAGTATTTT.